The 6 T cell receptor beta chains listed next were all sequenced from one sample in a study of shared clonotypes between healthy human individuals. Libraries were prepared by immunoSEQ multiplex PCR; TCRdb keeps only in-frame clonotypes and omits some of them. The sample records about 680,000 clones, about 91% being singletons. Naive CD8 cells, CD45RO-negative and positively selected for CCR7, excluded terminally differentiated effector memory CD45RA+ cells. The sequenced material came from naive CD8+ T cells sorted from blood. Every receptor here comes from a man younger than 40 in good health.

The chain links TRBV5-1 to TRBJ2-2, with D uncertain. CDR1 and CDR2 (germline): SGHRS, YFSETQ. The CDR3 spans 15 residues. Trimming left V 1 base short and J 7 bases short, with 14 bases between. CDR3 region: CASSLFDLTGGELFF. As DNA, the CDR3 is TGCGCCAGCAGCTTGTTCGACCTAACGGGCGGGGAGCTGTTTTTT.

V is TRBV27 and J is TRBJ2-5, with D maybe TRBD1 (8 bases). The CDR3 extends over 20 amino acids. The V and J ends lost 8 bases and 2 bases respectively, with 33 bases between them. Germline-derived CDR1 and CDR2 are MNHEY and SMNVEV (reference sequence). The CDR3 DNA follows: TGTGCCAGCGGGACCCGACGGGACAGGCAGGGGGGGGGCTCACAAGAGACCCAGTACTTC. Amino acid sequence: CASGTRRDRQGGGSQETQYF.

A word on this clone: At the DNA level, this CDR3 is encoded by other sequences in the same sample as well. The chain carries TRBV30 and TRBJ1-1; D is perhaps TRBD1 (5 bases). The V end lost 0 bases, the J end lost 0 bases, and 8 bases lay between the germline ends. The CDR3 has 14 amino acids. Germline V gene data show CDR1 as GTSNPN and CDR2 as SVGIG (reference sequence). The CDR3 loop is CAWSVGVVNTEAFF. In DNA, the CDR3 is TGTGCCTGGAGTGTGGGGGTAGTGAACACTGAAGCTTTCTTT.

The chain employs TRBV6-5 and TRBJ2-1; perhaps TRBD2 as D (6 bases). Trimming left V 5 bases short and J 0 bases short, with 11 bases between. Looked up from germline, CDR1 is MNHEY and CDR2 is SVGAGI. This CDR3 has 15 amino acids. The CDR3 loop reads CASSPRETSYNEQFF. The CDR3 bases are TGTGCCAGCAGTCCCCGGGAGACCTCCTACAATGAGCAGTTCTTC.

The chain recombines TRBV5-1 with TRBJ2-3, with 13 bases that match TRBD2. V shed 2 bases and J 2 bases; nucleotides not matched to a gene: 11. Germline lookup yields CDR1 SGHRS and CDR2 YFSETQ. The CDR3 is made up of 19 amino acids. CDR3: CASSLPGLAGPDYTDTQYF. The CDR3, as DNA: TGCGCCAGCAGCTTACCGGGACTAGCGGGGCCAGACTACACAGATACGCAGTATTTT.

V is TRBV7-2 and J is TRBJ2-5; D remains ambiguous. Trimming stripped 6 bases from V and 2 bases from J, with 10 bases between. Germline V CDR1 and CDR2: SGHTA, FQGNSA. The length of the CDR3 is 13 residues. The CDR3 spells CASRSLGQETQYF. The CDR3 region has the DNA TGTGCCAGCAGGTCGCTCGGACAAGAGACCCAGTACTTC.